This entry describes one T cell receptor beta chain. These data come from a study of OX40 agonist ivuxolimab in advanced cancers. TCRdb's table, derived via immunoSEQ multiplex PCR, lists solely in-frame clones and lacks some. The sample lists about 34,000 clones, roughly four fifths occurring once. V was shortened by 4 bases and J by 3 bases, with 10 bases between the two germline ends. The CDR3 is made up of 14 amino acids. Germline CDR1 is LNHDA and CDR2 is SQIVND (reference sequence). The chain joins TRBV19 to TRBJ1-3; D gene ambiguous. The sequenced sample was CD4+ or CD8+ T cells sorted from blood, obtained in a trial of the OX40 agonist ivuxolimab. This receptor was obtained from an adult with an advanced solid tumor such as melanoma, head and neck, liver or kidney cancer. The CDR3 bases are TGTGCCAGTAGTAACTCGGGCCTTGGAAACACCATATATTTT. This encodes CASSNSGLGNTIYF.